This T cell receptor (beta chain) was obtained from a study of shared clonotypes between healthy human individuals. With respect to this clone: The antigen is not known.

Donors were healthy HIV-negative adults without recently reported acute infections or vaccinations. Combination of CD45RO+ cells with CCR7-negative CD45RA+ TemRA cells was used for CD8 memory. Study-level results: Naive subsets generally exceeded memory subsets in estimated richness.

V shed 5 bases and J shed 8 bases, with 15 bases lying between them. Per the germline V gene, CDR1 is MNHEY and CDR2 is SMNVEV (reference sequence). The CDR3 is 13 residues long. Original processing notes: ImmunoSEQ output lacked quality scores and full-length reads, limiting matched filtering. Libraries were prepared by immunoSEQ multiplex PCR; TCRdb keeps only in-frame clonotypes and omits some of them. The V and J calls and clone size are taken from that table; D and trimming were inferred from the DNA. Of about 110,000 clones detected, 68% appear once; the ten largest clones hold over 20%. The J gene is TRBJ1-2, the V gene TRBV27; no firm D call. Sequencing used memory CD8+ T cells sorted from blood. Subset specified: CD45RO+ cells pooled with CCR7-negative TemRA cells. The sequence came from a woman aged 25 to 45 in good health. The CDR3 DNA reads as TGTGCCAGCAGTAAGGCGCAGAGGGAAGGCTACACCTTC. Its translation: CASSKAQREGYTF.